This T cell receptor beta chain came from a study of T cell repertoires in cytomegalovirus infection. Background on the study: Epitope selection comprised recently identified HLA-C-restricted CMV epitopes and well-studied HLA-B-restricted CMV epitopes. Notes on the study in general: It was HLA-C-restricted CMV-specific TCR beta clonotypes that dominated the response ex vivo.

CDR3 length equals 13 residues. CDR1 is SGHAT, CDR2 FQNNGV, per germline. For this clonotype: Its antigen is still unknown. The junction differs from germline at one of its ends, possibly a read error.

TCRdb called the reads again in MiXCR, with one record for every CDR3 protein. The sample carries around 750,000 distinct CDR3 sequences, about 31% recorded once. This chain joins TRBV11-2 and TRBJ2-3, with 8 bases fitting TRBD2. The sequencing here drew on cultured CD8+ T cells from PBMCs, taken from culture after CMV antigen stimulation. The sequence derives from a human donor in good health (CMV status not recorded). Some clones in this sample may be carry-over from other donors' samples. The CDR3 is CASSTSGADMQYF. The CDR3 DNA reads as TGTGCCAGCAGCACTAGCGGAGCAGATATGCAGTATTTT.